These 11 T cell receptor beta chains share one sample of origin, sequenced in a study of blood T cell repertoires in COVID-19. Clones were read by immunoSEQ multiplex PCR, and TCRdb kept only the in-frame ones, dropping some. The data show about 350,000 clones, about 90% seen once. Sequencing was carried out using peripheral blood. The origin of the receptors is a young woman who had recovered from COVID-19.

The CDR3 loop is CASSDSYPLTEAFF. The DNA of the CDR3 is TGTGCCAGCAGTGATTCGTACCCACTCACTGAAGCTTTCTTT. This rearrangement joins TRBV2 to TRBJ1-1; D is unresolved. Between the trimmed V and J ends, which lost 3 bases and 4 bases, there was a span of 12 bases. There are 14 residues in the CDR3. Germline-derived CDR1 and CDR2 are SNHLY and FYNNEI.

This clone was picked up one time. The J gene is TRBJ2-2, the V gene TRBV7-2; TRBD1 aligns across 7 bases. The CDR3 contains 15 residues. Germline assignment: CDR1 SGHTA and CDR2 FQGNSA. The trim removed 3 bases at V and 4 bases at J, leaving 5 bases unmatched. CDR3 nucleotides: TGTGCCAGCAGCTTTAGGGGGCGGCTCACCGGGGAGCTGTTTTTT. Its translation: CASSFRGRLTGELFF. Supplemented by reference TRBV7-2 and TRBJ2-2, the full variable domain reads GAGVSQSPSNKVTEKGKDVELRCDPISGHTALYWYRQSLGQGLEFLIYFQGNSAPDKSGLPSDRFSAERTGGSVSTLTIQRTQQEDSAVYLCASSFRGRLTGELFFGEGSRLTVL.

The V and J genes are TRBV10-3 and TRBJ2-5, with TRBD1 matching over 7 bases. The CDR3 has 14 amino acids. The junction had 2 bases not matched to a gene; V was cut back by 0 bases and J by 4 bases. In germline, CDR1 is ENHRY, CDR2 SYGVKD. Here the CDR3 reads CAISESNRGETQYF. Written as DNA, the CDR3 is TGTGCCATCAGTGAGTCGAACAGGGGAGAGACCCAGTACTTC.

CDR3 nucleotides: TGTGCCAGCAGCCAGAGGGAGACCCAGTACTTC. Translating it yields CASSQRETQYF. The genes are TRBV7-2 and TRBJ2-5; D gene ambiguous. V gave up 5 bases and J gave up 5 bases, with 6 bases separating them. CDR1 is SGHTA, CDR2 FQGNSA, per germline. This CDR3 comprises 11 residues.

The chain is built from TRBV7-2 and TRBJ2-5, with a tentative D call TRBD2 (6 bases). The CDR3 covers 16 residues. V lost 1 base to trimming and J lost 4 bases, with 16 bases between them. Germline V gives CDR1 SGHTA, CDR2 FQGNSA. CDR3 nucleotides: TGTGCCAGCAGCTTAGTGGTGGGAGGTGGGTCAGAGACCCAGTACTTC. Its protein product is CASSLVVGGGSETQYF.

The rearrangement links TRBV3-1 (or the pseudogene TRBV3-2) to TRBJ2-2, with TRBD2 matching 10 bases. The ends lost 4 bases at V and 7 bases at J; junction bases unmatched: 9. CDR3 length: 16 residues. CDR1 is LGHDT and CDR2 is YNNKEL in the germline V gene (reference sequence). CDR3 region: CASSRSVAGGVGELFF. The CDR3 DNA is TGTGCCAGCAGCCGGTCGGTAGCGGGAGGTGTCGGGGAGCTGTTTTTT.

The chain employs TRBV30 and TRBJ2-7, with a weak D call TRBD2 (5 bases). The CDR3 covers 12 residues. The germline V gene has CDR1 GTSNPN and CDR2 SVGIG (reference sequence). V lost 3 bases, J lost 6 bases, and 12 bases lay in between. CDR3 protein: CAWSTRNGEQYV. The CDR3 bases are TGTGCCTGGAGCACTAGGAACGGCGAGCAGTACGTC.

The chain is built from TRBV5-1 and TRBJ2-1, with TRBD2 matching over 10 bases. V trimming: 4 bases; J trimming: 5 bases; junction bases outside the gene matches: 6. CDR3 length: 15 residues. CDR1 and CDR2 (germline): SGHRS, YFSETQ. CDR3 sequence (DNA): TGCGCCAGCAGCCTAGCGGGAGTTTGGGACAATGAGCAGTTCTTC. This encodes CASSLAGVWDNEQFF.

The chain joins TRBV3-1 (or the pseudogene TRBV3-2) to TRBJ2-6, with 11 bases identical to TRBD1. CDR1 and CDR2 from the germline V gene are LGHDT and YNNKEL (reference sequence). V lost 1 base to trimming and J lost 3 bases; unmatched junction nucleotides: 2. CDR3 length equals 17 residues. Written as DNA, the CDR3 is TGTGCCAGCAGCCAAGGGACAGGGGGCGGTGGGGCCAACGTCCTGACTTTC. Translation gives CASSQGTGGGGANVLTF.

The rearrangement links TRBV3-1 (or the pseudogene TRBV3-2) to TRBJ1-2; the match to TRBD1 covers 10 bases. This CDR3 has 14 residues. V shed 6 bases, J shed 4 bases, and the junction held 5 bases outside the gene matches. Germline V CDR1 and CDR2: LGHDT, YNNKEL (reference sequence). The chain's CDR3 is CASSQGQGTYGYTF. CDR3 nucleotides: TGTGCCAGCAGTCAGGGACAGGGGACCTATGGCTACACCTTC.

The V and J genes are TRBV4-3 and TRBJ2-5; D remains ambiguous. The CDR3 spans 14 residues. V was pared by 3 bases and J by 7 bases, with 15 bases between. Germline V lookup: CDR1 LGHNA, CDR2 YSLEER. The CDR3 DNA reads TGCGCCAGCAGCCAGGTTCTTACGAGCGTGACCCAGTACTTC. Amino acid sequence: CASSQVLTSVTQYF.